This TCR beta chain was sequenced in a study of blood T cell repertoires in COVID-19. Original data processing: From reference gene primer amplification, estimates of nucleated cell counts were derived. The table came from immunoSEQ multiplex PCR; TCRdb's copy has only in-frame clones and leaves some out. The DNA gave D and trimming, while V, J and clone size come from that table. The sample has approximately 400,000 clones; 88% are singletons. CDR1 and CDR2 (germline): LNHDA, SQIVND (reference sequence). This CDR3 spans 15 amino acids. Trimming stripped 9 bases from V and 0 bases from J, with 15 bases between.

The source of this sequence is a woman aged 45-65 years with COVID-19, enrolled during active disease. The gene calls are TRBV19 and TRBJ1-5, with TRBD1 as a possible D gene (5 bases). The sample consisted of peripheral blood. The CDR3 protein is CASLPDSYSNQPQHF. For the CDR3, the DNA is TGTGCCAGCTTACCCGACAGCTATAGCAATCAGCCCCAGCATTTT.